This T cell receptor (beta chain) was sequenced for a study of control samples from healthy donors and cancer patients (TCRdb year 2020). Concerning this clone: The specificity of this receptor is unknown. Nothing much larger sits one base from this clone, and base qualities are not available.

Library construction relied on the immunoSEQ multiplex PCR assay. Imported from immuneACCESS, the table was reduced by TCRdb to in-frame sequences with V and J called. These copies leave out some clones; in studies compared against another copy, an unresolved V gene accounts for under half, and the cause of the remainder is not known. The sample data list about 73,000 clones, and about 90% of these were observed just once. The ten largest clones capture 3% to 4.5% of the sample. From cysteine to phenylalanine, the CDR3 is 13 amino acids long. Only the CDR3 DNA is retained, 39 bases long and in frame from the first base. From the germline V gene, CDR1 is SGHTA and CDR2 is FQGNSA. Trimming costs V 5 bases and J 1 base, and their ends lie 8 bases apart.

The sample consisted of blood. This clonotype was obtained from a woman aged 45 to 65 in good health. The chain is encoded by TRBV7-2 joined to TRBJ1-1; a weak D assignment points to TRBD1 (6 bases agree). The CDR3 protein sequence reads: CASSGQRNTEAFF. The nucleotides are TGTGCCAGCAGCGGACAGCGGAACACTGAAGCTTTCTTT.